The entry below describes one T cell receptor beta chain. Antigen: not known. This sample stems from a study of blood T cells in healthy people across ages. Across the study: About one barcoded beta molecule per two T cells was captured by template switching. Notes on the study in general: Higher diversity and more naive CD4+ cells were features of long-lived donors, compared to aged donors. Researchers report that TCR beta diversity correlated strongly with naive T cell percentage.

Isolated per sample were at least 6 million PBMCs. Through a sample-barcoded 5' primer and a J-beta primer mix, a second PCR was run for roughly 7 to 12 cycles. TCRdb analysed the 5' RACE reads with MiXCR anew, one entry per CDR3 protein. The sample has roughly 1.6 million distinct CDR3 sequences; roughly a third are singletons. Germline CDR1 is SGHRS and CDR2 is YFSETQ. V was pared by 1 base and J by 2 bases, with 14 bases between. The CDR3 runs 16 residues. The receptor was isolated from a woman under 40 in good health. Sequenced sample: blood. This sequence joins TRBV5-1 and TRBJ2-3; the D gene is possibly TRBD1 (5 bases). CDR3 coding DNA: TGCGCCAGCAGCTTGTCAGGGTCCCCATCCACAGATACGCAGTATTTT. Translated: CASSLSGSPSTDTQYF. The variable domain in full, completed from reference TRBV5-1 and TRBJ2-3, reads KAGVTQTPRYLIKTRGQQVTLSCSPISGHRSVSWYQQTPGQGLQFLFEYFSETQRNKGNFPGRFSGRQFSNSRSEMNVSTLELGDSALYLCASSLSGSPSTDTQYFGPGTRLTVL.